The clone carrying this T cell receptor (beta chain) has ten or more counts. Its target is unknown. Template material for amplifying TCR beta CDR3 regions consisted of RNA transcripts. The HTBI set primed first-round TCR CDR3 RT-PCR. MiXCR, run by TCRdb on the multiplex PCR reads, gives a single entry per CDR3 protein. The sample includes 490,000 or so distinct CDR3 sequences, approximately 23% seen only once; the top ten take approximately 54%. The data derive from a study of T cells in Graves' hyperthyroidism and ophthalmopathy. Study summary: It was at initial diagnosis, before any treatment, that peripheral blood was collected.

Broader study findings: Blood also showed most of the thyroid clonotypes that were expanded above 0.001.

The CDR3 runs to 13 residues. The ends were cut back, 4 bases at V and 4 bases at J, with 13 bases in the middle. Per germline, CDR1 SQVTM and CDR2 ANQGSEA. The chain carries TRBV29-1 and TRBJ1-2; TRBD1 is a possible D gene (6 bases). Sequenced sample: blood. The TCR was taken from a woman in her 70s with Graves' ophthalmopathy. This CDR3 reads CSVAGGAGYGYTF. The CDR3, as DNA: TGCAGCGTTGCCGGGGGGGCAGGCTATGGCTACACCTTC.